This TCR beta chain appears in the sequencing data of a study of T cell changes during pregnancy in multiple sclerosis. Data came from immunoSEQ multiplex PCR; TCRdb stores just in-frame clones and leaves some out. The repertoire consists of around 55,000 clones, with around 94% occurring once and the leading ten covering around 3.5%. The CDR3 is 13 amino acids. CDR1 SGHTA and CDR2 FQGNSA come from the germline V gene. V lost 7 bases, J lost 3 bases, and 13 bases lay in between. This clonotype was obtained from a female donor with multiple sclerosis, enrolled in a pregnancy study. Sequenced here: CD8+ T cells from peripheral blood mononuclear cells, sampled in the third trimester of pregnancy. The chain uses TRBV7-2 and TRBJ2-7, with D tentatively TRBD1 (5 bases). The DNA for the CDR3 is TGTGCCAGCACCTACCAGGGTTTCTACGAGCAGTACTTC. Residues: CASTYQGFYEQYF.